This record looks at one T cell receptor beta chain sequence and its context. The entry originates in a study of T-cell reconstitution after alpha-beta-depleted transplantation in children. The authors prepared the TCRbeta library with unique molecular identifiers. A single record per CDR3 protein comes from TCRdb applying MiXCR to the PCR reads. The sample yields around 480,000 distinct CDR3 sequences, 32% seen once. The CDR3 totals 19 residues. Deletions cut 0 bases from V and 0 bases from J, with 21 bases between. The germline V gene has CDR1 DFQATT and CDR2 SNEGSKA (reference sequence). Sequencing was performed on PBMCs from the stem cell graft donor, taken from the stem cell graft. This chain links TRBV20-1 with TRBJ1-5; TRBD1 might be the D (6 bases). The sequence was obtained from a human donor who donated a stem cell graft to a child with aplastic anemia. This CDR3 is CSAREVGWAGVSSNQPQHF. The DNA of the CDR3 is TGCAGTGCTAGAGAAGTGGGTTGGGCAGGGGTTTCTAGCAATCAGCCCCAGCATTTT.